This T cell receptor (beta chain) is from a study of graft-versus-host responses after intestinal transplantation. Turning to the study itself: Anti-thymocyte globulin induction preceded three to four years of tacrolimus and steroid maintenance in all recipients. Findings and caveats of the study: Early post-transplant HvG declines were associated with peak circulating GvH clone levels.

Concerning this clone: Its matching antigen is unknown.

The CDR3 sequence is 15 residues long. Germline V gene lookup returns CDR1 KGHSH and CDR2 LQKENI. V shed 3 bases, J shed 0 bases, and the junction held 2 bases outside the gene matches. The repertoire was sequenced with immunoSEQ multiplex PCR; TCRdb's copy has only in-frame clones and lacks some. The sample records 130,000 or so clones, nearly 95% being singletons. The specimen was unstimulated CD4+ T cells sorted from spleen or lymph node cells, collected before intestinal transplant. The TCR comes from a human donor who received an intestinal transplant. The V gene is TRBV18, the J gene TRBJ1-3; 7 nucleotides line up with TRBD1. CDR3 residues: CASSPRTGSGNTIYF. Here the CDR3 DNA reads TGTGCCAGCTCACCTAGGACAGGCTCTGGAAACACCATATATTTT.